The 4 T cell receptor beta chains below all came from one sample that was sequenced in a study of T cell repertoires in cytomegalovirus infection. MiXCR was run by TCRdb on the reads, yielding one entry per CDR3 protein. The sample includes around 300,000 distinct CDR3 sequences, 9.5% seen only once; the top ten take over 3.5%. Source material: PBMCs. The receptors derive from a human donor in good health (CMV status not recorded). Some clones in this sample may be carry-over from other donors' samples.

This clonotype has a count of ten or more. The chain links TRBV19 to TRBJ2-1; 12 nucleotides match TRBD2. This CDR3 is 16 amino acids long. V shed 3 bases, J shed 6 bases, and the junction held 6 bases outside the gene matches. Germline CDR1 and CDR2: LNHDA and SQIVND (reference sequence). CDR3 sequence reads: CASSIGASGRANEQFF. CDR3 nucleotide sequence: TGTGCCAGTAGTATCGGGGCTAGCGGGAGGGCCAATGAGCAGTTCTTC.

The rearrangement uses TRBV24-1 and TRBJ2-1, with D possibly being TRBD1 or TRBD2 (6 bases each). This CDR3 contains 13 residues. V dropped 4 bases and J dropped 10 bases, with 13 bases sitting between them. Germline CDR1 is KGHDR and CDR2 is SFDVKD. The CDR3, as DNA: TGTGCCACCAGTGACCCTGGGGGGCAGGAGCAGTTCTTC. Residues: CATSDPGGQEQFF.

This chain links TRBV5-6 with TRBJ1-4, with 7 bases matching TRBD1. Germline trimming cut 4 bases from V and 0 bases from J; bases unmatched to any gene: 12. This CDR3 is 18 amino acids long. CDR1 SGHDT and CDR2 YYEEEE come from the germline V gene. CDR3 DNA: TGTGCCAGCAGCACGGTAGTGGGACAGCCTACAACTAATGAAAAACTGTTTTTT. Protein sequence: CASSTVVGQPTTNEKLFF.

This clonotype has ten or more counts. This chain uses TRBV7-2 with TRBJ2-1; D is unresolved. This CDR3 has 15 residues. Trimming shortened V by 5 bases and J by 3 bases, and 14 bases separated the two germline ends. Germline CDR1 is SGHTA and CDR2 is FQGNSA. For the CDR3, the DNA is TGTGCCAGCAGCCCTGAAGTCGGTTACTACAATGAGCAGTTCTTC. It is translated as CASSPEVGYYNEQFF.